The 28 T cell receptor beta chains in this list originate from one sample, sequenced in a study of human T cells and chemical hapten exposure. Described time point: patch test 3, about 24 weeks after DPC sensitization. Treatment: therapeutic diphenylcyclopropenone sensitization with weekly scalp DPC. TCRdb passed the RACE reads through MiXCR, listing each CDR3 protein once. The table shows 95,000 to 150,000 distinct CDR3 sequences, with around 11% occurring only once. Sample: whole blood, taken in connection with sensitization to the hapten diphenylcyclopropenone (DPC). Receptors were obtained from a woman aged 50 to 60 with alopecia areata. Some clones in this sample may be carry-over from other donors' samples.

In this sample, this clonotype turned up many times. The chain recombines TRBV6-5 with TRBJ1-1; maybe TRBD1 (6 bases). Trimming shortened V by 7 bases and J by 1 base, and 13 bases separated the two germline ends. Germline CDR1 reads MNHEY; CDR2 reads SVGAGI. The CDR3 is 14 amino acids. The CDR3 DNA reads TGTGCCAGCAACCCACAGGGTTCGAACACTGAAGCTTTCTTT. It codes for CASNPQGSNTEAFF.

This clonotype was detected a few times. The chain joins TRBV5-1 to TRBJ1-6; 7 bases map to TRBD1. V dropped 0 bases and J dropped 7; count of bases not matched to a gene: 7. In germline, CDR1 is SGHRS, CDR2 YFSETQ. The CDR3 runs to 16 residues. This CDR3 reads CASSLATGTANSPLHF. In nucleotides, the CDR3 is TGCGCCAGCAGCTTGGCTACCGGGACAGCCAATTCACCCCTCCACTTT.

J is TRBJ2-7 and V is TRBV5-1, with TRBD1 matching 10 bases. Germline CDR1 reads SGHRS; CDR2 reads YFSETQ. CDR3 size: 16 residues. V gave up 3 bases and J gave up 2 bases; unmatched junction bases: 8. The CDR3, as DNA: TGCGCCAGCAGCTGGATACCGGGACAGGGGACCTACGAGCAGTACTTC. This codes for CASSWIPGQGTYEQYF. The entire variable domain, with the rest obtained from reference TRBV5-1 and TRBJ2-7, is as follows: KAGVTQTPRYLIKTRGQQVTLSCSPISGHRSVSWYQQTPGQGLQFLFEYFSETQRNKGNFPGRFSGRQFSNSRSEMNVSTLELGDSALYLCASSWIPGQGTYEQYFGPGTRLTVT.

V is TRBV14 and J is TRBJ2-3; TRBD2 matches 11 bases. The CDR3 extends over 19 amino acids. CDR1 is SGHDN and CDR2 is FVKESK in the germline V gene. J gave up 0 bases and V 3 bases, and 11 bases lay outside the gene matches. The CDR3 DNA is TGTGCCAGCAGCCATCTTGTCGGGACTAGCGGTTCTAGCACAGATACGCAGTATTTT. As protein: CASSHLVGTSGSSTDTQYF.

This clonotype has just a few counts. The rearrangement links TRBV5-1 to TRBJ2-1; possible D gene TRBD2, 6 bases. There are 14 residues in the CDR3. CDR1 and CDR2 from the germline V gene are SGHRS and YFSETQ. The germline V and J ends were trimmed by 6 bases and 8 bases, with 18 bases remaining between them. CDR3 protein: CASKRNLLADEQFF. Written as DNA, the CDR3 is TGCGCCAGCAAAAGGAACCTCTTAGCGGATGAGCAGTTCTTC. Drawing the rest from reference TRBV5-1 and TRBJ2-1, the complete variable domain is KAGVTQTPRYLIKTRGQQVTLSCSPISGHRSVSWYQQTPGQGLQFLFEYFSETQRNKGNFPGRFSGRQFSNSRSEMNVSTLELGDSALYLCASKRNLLADEQFFGPGTRLTVL.

The rearrangement links TRBV7-2 to TRBJ2-7; 10 nucleotides match TRBD1. Germline CDR1 and CDR2: SGHTA and FQGNSA. Unmatched junction bases numbered 4, after V lost 5 bases and J lost 3 bases. The length of the CDR3 is 14 residues. The CDR3 nucleotides are TGTGCCAGCAGCCCGGACAGGGGGAACTACGAGCAGTACTTC. Residues: CASSPDRGNYEQYF.

Only a few counts were recorded for this clonotype. DNA of the CDR3: TGTGCCAGCAGTGACGGGCGGTCCCCCGGGGAGCTGTTTTTT. This gives the protein CASSDGRSPGELFF. The chain joins TRBV6-4 to TRBJ2-2; the D is unclear. Trimming took off 2 bases at V and 6 bases at J, with 10 bases between the two ends. The V gene's germline CDR1 is MRHNA and CDR2 SNTAGT. CDR3 length equals 14 residues.

The rearrangement links TRBV9 to TRBJ2-1; TRBD2 agrees at 9 bases. The trim removed 3 bases at V and 6 bases at J, leaving 13 bases unmatched. CDR1 is SGDLS and CDR2 is YYNGEE in the germline V gene. The CDR3 contains 17 residues. CDR3 nucleotides: TGTGCCAGCAGCGCTCGAAAGGGGCGGGGGGGAGTCAATGAGCAGTTCTTC. It specifies CASSARKGRGGVNEQFF.

This clonotype has a handful of counts. The chain's CDR3 is CASSKESGPRAKNIQYF. CDR3 nucleotide sequence: TGTGCCAGCAGCAAAGAATCGGGACCCCGAGCCAAAAACATTCAGTACTTC. The genes are TRBV21-1 and TRBJ2-4; the table's D call, TRBD1, was not checked against the DNA. TRBV21-1 is listed as a pseudogene. The CDR3 has 17 residues.

This clonotype was seen only a few times. The chain joins TRBV10-2 to TRBJ2-3, with a weak D call TRBD2 (6 bases). Trimming stripped 6 bases from V and 2 bases from J, with 12 bases between. The length of the CDR3 is 14 residues. Germline loops: CDR1 WSHSY, CDR2 SAAADI. The CDR3 sequence is CASRQGTFTDTQYF. The CDR3 nucleotides are TGCGCCAGCAGGCAAGGGACTTTCACAGATACGCAGTATTTT.

The chain is built from TRBV7-2 and TRBJ1-1; 9 bases line up with TRBD1. Looked up from germline, CDR1 is SGHTA and CDR2 is FQGNSA. The J segment lost 7 bases and the V segment lost 5 bases, leaving 8 bases of the junction unmatched. This CDR3 is 14 amino acids long. CDR3 residues: CASSLDRGPREAFF. The CDR3 coding sequence is TGTGCCAGCAGCCTGGACAGGGGACCACGTGAAGCTTTCTTT. Together with reference TRBV7-2 and TRBJ1-1, the CDR3 gives the full variable domain: GAGVSQSPSNKVTEKGKDVELRCDPISGHTALYWYRQSLGQGLEFLIYFQGNSAPDKSGLPSDRFSAERTGGSVSTLTIQRTQQEDSAVYLCASSLDRGPREAFFGQGTRLTVV.

This clonotype has only a few counts. The CDR3 sequence: CASSQGASGGPNLYNEQFF. For the CDR3, the DNA is TGTGCCAGCAGCCAAGGGGCTAGCGGGGGTCCAAATCTCTACAATGAGCAGTTCTTC. The V and J genes are TRBV4-2 and TRBJ2-1; 10 positions match TRBD2. J lost 3 bases, V lost 1 base, and 12 bases had no gene match. CDR1 LGHNA and CDR2 YNFKEQ come from the germline V gene. CDR3 size: 19 residues.

The CDR3 loop is CAISATQDSGEQYF. The CDR3 nucleotides are TGTGCCATCAGTGCCACACAGGACAGTGGCGAGCAGTACTTC. J is TRBJ2-7 and V is TRBV10-3; D might be TRBD1 (6 bases). Looked up from germline, CDR1 is ENHRY and CDR2 is SYGVKD. Trimming cost V 4 bases and J 6 bases, with 16 bases left between them. The length of the CDR3 is 14 residues.

The table lists this clonotype with many counts. The V and J genes are TRBV29-1 and TRBJ2-7; D ambiguous. The V and J ends lost 3 bases and 0 bases respectively, with 12 bases between them. The germline V gene has CDR1 SQVTM and CDR2 ANQGSEA. The CDR3 consists of 14 residues. CDR3 DNA sequence: TGCAGCGTTGAGGCGAAGGCTAGCTCCTACGAGCAGTACTTC. As protein: CSVEAKASSYEQYF.

This chain uses TRBV12-3 or TRBV12-4 with TRBJ2-7, with a possible D match to TRBD2 (6 bases). This CDR3 is 15 amino acids long. V was clipped by 4 bases and J by 0 bases, with 13 bases between them. CDR3 residues: CASSWEDGPSYEQYF. CDR3 nucleotide sequence: TGTGCCAGCAGTTGGGAGGACGGGCCCTCCTACGAGCAGTACTTC.

The rearrangement links TRBV6-2 or TRBV6-3 to TRBJ2-3; weak D call: TRBD2 (7 bases). Germline V gene sequence: CDR1 MNHEY, CDR2 SVGEGT. V was clipped by 0 bases and J by 5 bases, with 18 bases between them. The CDR3 covers 17 residues. CDR3 residues: CASSYSDGGGGVDTQYF. CDR3 nucleotide sequence: TGTGCCAGCAGTTACTCCGACGGCGGGGGCGGGGTAGATACGCAGTATTTT.

This clonotype was found a few times. V gene TRBV3-1 combines with J gene TRBJ1-5; no clear D gene. V lost 1 base and J lost 9, with 4 bases in between. The CDR3 covers 11 residues. Germline V gene lookup returns CDR1 LGHDT and CDR2 YNNKEL (reference sequence). Here the CDR3 reads CASSQGGPQHF. Written as DNA, the CDR3 is TGTGCCAGCAGCCAAGGGGGGCCCCAGCATTTT.

There are a few counts of this clonotype. The CDR3, as DNA: TGCAGCGTTGAAGGGGACGGAAAACTGTTTTTT. Protein sequence: CSVEGDGKLFF. The chain links TRBV29-1 to TRBJ1-4; TRBD1 might be the D (5 bases). Germline assignment: CDR1 SQVTM and CDR2 ANQGSEA. V was pared by 1 base and J by 10 bases, with 7 bases between. This CDR3 spans 11 amino acids.

The gene calls are TRBV4-1 and TRBJ2-7; D gene uncertain. Per germline, CDR1 MGHRA and CDR2 YSYEKL. The V gene lost 2 bases and the J gene lost 4 bases, with 15 bases spanning the gap. The CDR3 runs to 15 residues. The CDR3 loop is CASSQRPVPGYEQYF. CDR3 DNA: TGCGCCAGCAGCCAAAGACCTGTCCCAGGTTACGAGCAGTACTTC.

The rearrangement uses TRBV28 and TRBJ1-1; possibly TRBD1 for D (5 bases). CDR3 length: 15 residues. Germline CDR1 is MDHEN and CDR2 is SYDVKM. V was pared by 3 bases and J by 0 bases, with 11 bases between. The CDR3 region has the DNA TGTGCCAGCAGTTTTTTAGACAGAATGAACACTGAAGCTTTCTTT. Translating gives CASSFLDRMNTEAFF. Supplemented by reference TRBV28 and TRBJ1-1, the full variable domain reads DVKVTQSSRYLVKRTGEKVFLECVQDMDHENMFWYRQDPGLGLRLIYFSYDVKMKEKGDIPEGYSVSREKKERFSLILESASTNQTSMYLCASSFLDRMNTEAFFGQGTRLTVV.

This clonotype was seen only a few times. The rearrangement uses TRBV3-1 and TRBJ2-5; D possibly corresponds to TRBD2 (6 bases). The CDR3 length is 15 residues. CDR1 and CDR2 from the germline V gene are LGHDT and YNNKEL (reference sequence). V was trimmed by 3 bases and J by 2 bases, leaving 13 bases between them. The CDR3 nucleotides read TGTGCCAGCAGCCAGCTCGGGACTGCACAAGAGACCCAGTACTTC. Its protein product is CASSQLGTAQETQYF.

This clonotype was observed a single time. The chain uses TRBV7-2 and TRBJ1-3; tentatively, D is TRBD1 (6 bases). V shed 5 bases and J shed 3 bases, with 17 bases lying between them. Germline V CDR1 and CDR2: SGHTA, FQGNSA. The CDR3 loop spans 16 amino acids. The CDR3 sequence is CASSRIQTGCGNTIYF. As DNA, the CDR3 is TGTGCCAGCAGCCGGATCCAGACAGGCTGTGGAAACACCATATATTTT.

In this sample, this clonotype turned up many times. The chain recombines TRBV6-6 with TRBJ2-1, with unresolved D. V was pared by 7 bases and J by 10 bases, with 17 bases between. The CDR3 has 13 residues. CDR1 and CDR2 (germline): MNHNY, SVGAGI (reference sequence). CDR3 region: CASTRTWGGEQFF. DNA for the CDR3: TGTGCCAGCACTCGGACGTGGGGTGGCGAGCAGTTCTTC.

There are many counts of this clonotype. The V gene is TRBV5-8, the J gene TRBJ2-6; no reliable D call. With 0 bases removed from V and 1 base from J, the gap between germline ends came to 5 bases. CDR1 is SGHTS and CDR2 is YDEGEE in the germline V gene. The CDR3 contains 15 residues. CDR3 bases: TGTGCCAGCAGCTTGGAAGGGTCTGGGGCCAACGTCCTGACTTTC. Translation gives CASSLEGSGANVLTF.

The rearrangement links TRBV6-5 to TRBJ2-1; 8 nucleotides align to TRBD1. The CDR3 runs 14 residues. After removal of 8 bases from V and 8 bases from J, the junction contained 11 bases not matched to a gene. The germline gives CDR1 MNHEY, CDR2 SVGAGI. CDR3 sequence: CASGKDRVGDEQFF. As DNA, the CDR3 is TGTGCCAGCGGCAAGGACAGGGTAGGGGATGAGCAGTTCTTC.

The J gene is TRBJ1-6, the V gene TRBV3-1; D uncertain. Germline V CDR1 and CDR2: LGHDT, YNNKEL (reference sequence). This CDR3 is built from 14 residues. V lost 0 bases and J 8 bases, leaving 8 bases between the germline ends. The CDR3 DNA is TGTGCCAGCAGCCAAGACGGAGTAGATTCACCCCTCCACTTT. It translates to CASSQDGVDSPLHF. The variable domain in full, completed from reference TRBV3-1 and TRBJ1-6, reads DTAVSQTPKYLVTQMGNDKSIKCEQNLGHDTMYWYKQDSKKFLKIMFSYNNKELIINETVPNRFSPKSPDKAHLNLHINSLELGDSAVYFCASSQDGVDSPLHFGNGTRLTVT.

The gene calls are TRBV4-2 and TRBJ2-3; possible D gene TRBD2, 6 bases. Deletions cut 1 base from V and 8 bases from J, with 13 bases between. Germline V lookup: CDR1 LGHNA, CDR2 YNFKEQ. The CDR3 sequence is 14 residues long. CDR3 nucleotide sequence: TGTGCCAGCAGCCAAGGCGAGGAGGGTCGTACGCAGTATTTT. Its protein product is CASSQGEEGRTQYF.

CDR3 protein: CASNPGRSTDTQYF. The CDR3 DNA is TGTGCCAGCAATCCGGGACGGAGCACAGATACGCAGTATTTT. The V gene is TRBV6-2 or TRBV6-3, the J gene TRBJ2-3; TRBD1 or TRBD2 may be the D gene (5 bases each). Trimming shortened V by 7 bases and J by 0 bases, and 11 bases separated the two germline ends. Looked up from germline, CDR1 is MNHEY and CDR2 is SVGEGT. The CDR3 has 14 residues.